These 4 T cell receptor beta chains came from one sample sequenced in a study of shared clonotypes between healthy human individuals. The protocol was immunoSEQ multiplex PCR, while the TCRdb copy is restricted to in-frame clones and leaves out a portion. This sample has roughly 1,100,000 clones, with approximately 72% found just once. Sample: memory CD4+ T cells sorted from blood. Subset: CD45RA-negative fraction. These receptors came from a man aged 18 to 29 in good health.

This clone has just a few counts. CDR3 nucleotide sequence: TGTGCCAGCAGCTTGGTACCGGGACAGGGCCACGAGCAGTACTTC. Translated: CASSLVPGQGHEQYF. The rearrangement joins TRBV5-6 to TRBJ2-7; 9 bases map to TRBD1. Losses at the gene ends were 0 bases for V and 5 bases for J; bases not matched to a gene: 6. The CDR3 is 15 residues long. Germline loops: CDR1 SGHDT, CDR2 YYEEEE.

The rearrangement links TRBV5-1 to TRBJ2-7, with D uncertain. The CDR3 is 15 residues long. Germline CDR1 is SGHRS and CDR2 is YFSETQ. Trimming took 3 bases from V and 0 from J, leaving 13 bases between them. CDR3: CASSSGPSGSYEQYF. In nucleotides, the CDR3 is TGCGCCAGCAGCTCAGGACCTTCGGGCTCCTACGAGCAGTACTTC.

The gene calls are TRBV7-2 and TRBJ2-7; 10 nucleotides line up with TRBD2. This CDR3 has 16 residues. The junction had 4 bases not matched to a gene; V was cut back by 2 bases and J by 0 bases. Germline V gene sequence: CDR1 SGHTA, CDR2 FQGNSA. The CDR3 loop is CASSLRWTSGSYEQYF. The CDR3 bases are TGTGCCAGCAGCTTACGATGGACTAGCGGCTCCTACGAGCAGTACTTC.

The V gene is TRBV28, the J gene TRBJ1-1; D perhaps matches TRBD1 (6 bases). Germline CDR1 is MDHEN and CDR2 is SYDVKM. The ends were cut back, 3 bases at V and 3 bases at J, with 17 bases in the middle. CDR3 length: 16 amino acids. In DNA, the CDR3 is TGTGCCAGCAGTTTCCCCCGACAGGCGGGACACACTGAAGCTTTCTTT. Amino acid sequence: CASSFPRQAGHTEAFF.